These 16 T cell receptor beta chains were all obtained from the same sample, sequenced in a study of T cell responses to AZD1222 COVID-19 vaccine (dated by TCRdb to 2020 to 2022). In the paper's terms, the time point label means: baseline before first vaccination. Library preparation used the immunoSEQ multiplex PCR assay. As stored in TCRdb, this immuneACCESS dataset retains in-frame rearrangements with V and J assigned. A fraction of the clones does not appear; measured against another copy, unresolved V genes explain less than half of the discrepancy, and the remainder lacks a known reason. In all, the sample holds over 85,000 clones, and 85% to 95% of those were seen once. The ten largest clones represent 10% to 15% of the sample. The sample was peripheral blood, taken on day 0 of AZD1222 vaccination. The source of these receptors is an adult in good health.

V usage is TRBV7-9 and J usage is TRBJ1-5; D remains ambiguous. Germline V gene data show CDR1 as SEHNR and CDR2 as FQNEAQ (reference sequence). Trimming stripped 3 bases from V and 3 bases from J, with 12 bases between. The CDR3 runs 15 residues. Written as DNA, the CDR3 is TGTGCCAGCAGCTTCGGAGGCAGGCCCAATCAGCCCCAGCATTTT. Protein: CASSFGGRPNQPQHF.

The CDR3 region is CASSFLGELAEQFF. CDR3 bases: TGTGCCAGTAGTTTCCTGGGGGAGCTGGCTGAGCAGTTCTTC. The gene calls are TRBV19 and TRBJ2-1, with D tentatively TRBD1 or TRBD2 (5 bases each). This CDR3 spans 14 amino acids. V was pared by 5 bases and J by 9 bases, with 17 bases between. Germline V gene lookup returns CDR1 LNHDA and CDR2 SQIVND (reference sequence).

This clone was counted a single time. This chain links TRBV12-2 with TRBJ1-3; the DNA was not used to check the table's D call, TRBD1. TRBV12-2 is a pseudogene segment. This CDR3 has 17 amino acids. The CDR3 coding sequence is TGTGCAAGTCGCGCAGGACAGGGGCCCGTCTCTGGAAACACCATATATTTT. Amino acid sequence: CASRAGQGPVSGNTIYF.

This clone has a single count. The chain employs TRBV7-2 and TRBJ1-4; D call uncertain. This CDR3 is built from 15 residues. Trimming removed 8 bases from V and 5 bases from J, with 18 bases in between. Germline loops: CDR1 SGHTA, CDR2 FQGNSA. The CDR3 DNA sequence: TGTGCCAGCGGGTCCGGTGGCAGGCAGAATGAAAAACTGTTTTTT. It specifies CASGSGGRQNEKLFF.

V usage is TRBV2 and J usage is TRBJ2-5; D is uncertain. Germline-derived CDR1 and CDR2 are SNHLY and FYNNEI. V was clipped by 8 bases and J by 5 bases, with 21 bases between them. The CDR3 runs to 15 residues. The CDR3 region has the DNA TGTGCCAGCGGGTCGGGCCTTAATCAAGGGGAGACCCAGTACTTC. It is translated as CASGSGLNQGETQYF.

The chain employs TRBV6-2 or TRBV6-3 and TRBJ2-3; TRBD2 matches 13 bases. CDR3 length: 16 amino acids. CDR1 is MNHEY, CDR2 SVGEGT, per germline. With V trimmed by 2 bases and J by 6 bases, 5 bases remained unmatched. DNA for the CDR3: TGTGCCAGCAGTTACCCGGGACTAGCGGGACCCGATACGCAGTATTTT. This gives the protein CASSYPGLAGPDTQYF.

This clone is medium-sized (0.01 to 0.1%) in the sample. This rearrangement joins TRBV28 to TRBJ1-6; the D gene is possibly TRBD1 (5 bases). V lost 6 bases to trimming and J lost 8 bases, with 11 bases between them. This CDR3 has 13 amino acids. CDR1 and CDR2 (germline): MDHEN, SYDVKM. CDR3 sequence: CASRGEADSPLHF. CDR3 nucleotides: TGTGCCAGCAGAGGGGAGGCGGATTCACCCCTCCACTTT.

The chain links TRBV2 to TRBJ2-7; a weak D match, TRBD2 (5 bases). This CDR3 is 12 amino acids long. The V and J ends lost 6 bases and 3 bases respectively, with 9 bases between them. Germline V gene sequence: CDR1 SNHLY, CDR2 FYNNEI. The CDR3 loop reads CASREVSYEQYF. CDR3 coding DNA: TGTGCCAGCAGGGAGGTGAGCTACGAGCAGTACTTC.

The CDR3 DNA reads TGCAGCGGGCGACGGGACAGGGGCGCGACTAATGAAAAACTGTTTTTT. Translating gives CSGRRDRGATNEKLFF. J is TRBJ1-4 and V is TRBV29-1, with 10 bases fitting TRBD1. The CDR3 length is 16 residues. Looked up from germline, CDR1 is SQVTM and CDR2 is ANQGSEA. V trimming: 7 bases; J trimming: 2 bases; junction bases outside the gene matches: 10.

The chain joins TRBV2 to TRBJ1-1; D gene ambiguous. This CDR3 comprises 12 residues. Germline V gene data show CDR1 as SNHLY and CDR2 as FYNNEI. V lost 4 bases to trimming and J lost 7 bases, with 10 bases between them. The CDR3 nucleotides read TGTGCCAGCAGTGCACAGCGCTTTGAAGCTTTCTTT. This codes for CASSAQRFEAFF.

The chain recombines TRBV6-4 with TRBJ2-5, with no clear D. V was cut by 3 bases and J by 7 bases, with 12 bases left in between. Germline CDR1 is MRHNA and CDR2 is SNTAGT. CDR3 length equals 13 residues. The CDR3 nucleotides are TGTGCCAGCAGTGAAGCCTCCACGGGGACCCAGTACTTC. Protein product: CASSEASTGTQYF.

V usage is TRBV5-5 and J usage is TRBJ2-7; no definite D call. Germline V lookup: CDR1 SGHKS, CDR2 YYEKEE (reference sequence). This CDR3 is 11 amino acids long. The germline V and J ends were trimmed by 6 bases and 3 bases, with 7 bases remaining between them. The CDR3 nucleotides are TGTGCCAGCACCTTCGGCTACGAGCAGTACTTC. Residues: CASTFGYEQYF. The variable domain in full, completed from reference TRBV5-5 and TRBJ2-7, reads DAGVTQSPTHLIKTRGQQVTLRCSPISGHKSVSWYQQVLGQGPQFIFQYYEKEERGRGNFPDRFSARQFPNYSSELNVNALLLGDSALYLCASTFGYEQYFGPGTRLTVT.

This rearrangement joins TRBV4-1 to TRBJ1-2; TRBD1 matches 7 bases. Trimming at V came to 0 bases and at J to 8 bases, leaving 9 bases not matched to a gene. This CDR3 region has 15 residues. The germline V gene encodes CDR1 MGHRA and CDR2 YSYEKL. The DNA of the CDR3 is TGCGCCAGCAGCCAAGAGGCGCAGGGGGTGAGAGGCTACACCTTC. It encodes CASSQEAQGVRGYTF.

The chain links TRBV5-1 to TRBJ1-4; D is perhaps TRBD1 (5 bases). CDR1 and CDR2 from the germline V gene are SGHRS and YFSETQ. The V and J ends lost 1 base and 8 bases respectively, with 12 bases between them. This CDR3 spans 14 amino acids. In nucleotides, the CDR3 is TGCGCCAGCAGCTTGCGCCACGGGGGGGAAAAACTGTTTTTT. It specifies CASSLRHGGEKLFF.

This chain joins TRBV11-2 and TRBJ1-3; no reliable D call. V lost 3 bases, J lost 0 bases, and 6 bases lay in between. The CDR3 totals 14 residues. Germline CDR1 SGHAT, CDR2 FQNNGV. Here the CDR3 DNA reads TGTGCCAGCAGCTTTCGGGTCTCTGGAAACACCATATATTTT. Protein: CASSFRVSGNTIYF. The full variable domain, completed using reference TRBV11-2 and TRBJ1-3, is EAGVAQSPRYKIIEKRQSVAFWCNPISGHATLYWYQQILGQGPKLLIQFQNNGVVDDSQLPKDRFSAERLKGVDSTLKIQPAKLEDSAVYLCASSFRVSGNTIYFGEGSWLTVV.

V usage is TRBV5-1 and J usage is TRBJ2-1, with TRBD2 matching over 13 bases. This CDR3 is built from 15 residues. CDR1 and CDR2 (germline): SGHRS, YFSETQ. Trimming removed 3 bases from V and 9 bases from J; junction bases left unmatched: 6. In nucleotides, the CDR3 is TGCGCCAGCAGCTCCGGACTAGCGGGAGTATTTGAGCAGTTCTTC. Its protein product is CASSSGLAGVFEQFF.